A single count supports the clone carrying this T cell receptor (beta chain). Its antigen remains unidentified. The sample comes from a study of cytomegalovirus exposure and HLA in healthy donors. The CDR3 is 13 residues long. Germline V gene data show CDR1 as SQVTM and CDR2 as ANQGSEA. V lost 3 bases and J lost 3, with 12 bases in between. Study-wide findings and caveats: In vitro confirmation showed a few CMV-associated chains to be CMV antigen specific. HLA allele associations emerged for some 16,000 TCR beta sequences in a later analysis, at 0.05 false discovery rate. Within an earlier analysis, most TCR beta V segments proved productive either about 90% or about 30% of the time.

PCR used 60 Vbeta primers and 13 Jbeta primers. Generated by immunoSEQ multiplex PCR, the TCRdb table keeps only in-frame clones and is missing some. Here the sample spans approximately 170,000 clones, about 82% being singletons. This TCR derives from a male donor in good health and CMV-seronegative. V is TRBV29-1 and J is TRBJ2-7, with a possible D match to TRBD2 (6 bases). Sequencing was done on a sample of PBMCs. The CDR3 spells CSVERGESYEQYF. The CDR3 nucleotides are TGCAGCGTTGAGCGGGGAGAAAGCTACGAGCAGTACTTC.